Shown below are 23 T cell receptor beta chains from a single sample sequenced in a study of graft-versus-host responses after intestinal transplantation. The graft tissue was processed, and this released both intraepithelial and lamina propria lymphocytes. Using immunoSEQ multiplex PCR, the repertoire was profiled, and TCRdb retains in-frame clones only, with some absent. The sample includes around 8,100 clones, roughly 80% of them seen just once. The source was ileum tissue, collected around 130 days after transplant. Source of these receptors: a human patient who received an intestinal transplant, so some T cells may come from the graft donor.

The J gene is TRBJ2-1, the V gene TRBV7-3; TRBD2 agrees at 11 bases. There are 15 residues in the CDR3. Germline V lookup: CDR1 SGHTA, CDR2 FQGTGA. With 2 bases clipped from V and 7 bases from J, the junction kept 4 bases outside the gene matches. CDR3 in amino acids: CASSLYSGRANEQFF. The CDR3 nucleotides are TGTGCCAGCAGCTTATATAGCGGGAGGGCGAATGAGCAGTTCTTC.

The chain has TRBV21-1 and TRBJ2-2; the tabulated D call, TRBD2, remains unverified against the DNA. TRBV21-1 is listed as a pseudogene. The CDR3 totals 16 residues. CDR3 protein: CASSKSDGIRTGELFF. The CDR3 nucleotides read TGTGCCAGCAGCAAATCAGACGGGATTAGGACCGGGGAGCTGTTTTTT.

The V call is TRBV6-5, the J call TRBJ1-2, with 10 nucleotides matching TRBD1. Looked up from germline, CDR1 is MNHEY and CDR2 is SVGAGI. This CDR3 comprises 15 residues. J gave up 10 bases and V 0 bases, and 8 bases lay outside the gene matches. The CDR3 protein is CASSYSPGTGAFYTF. CDR3 coding DNA: TGTGCCAGCAGTTACTCCCCCGGGACAGGGGCCTTCTACACCTTC.

The chain employs TRBV6-1 and TRBJ2-5, with 9 bases identical to TRBD1. CDR3 length: 14 residues. CDR1 and CDR2 from the germline V gene are MNHNS and SASEGT. V lost 3 bases, J lost 7 bases, and 6 bases stayed unmatched. This CDR3 is CASSDPDRGGTQYF. Here the CDR3 DNA reads TGTGCCAGCAGTGACCCTGACAGGGGGGGGACCCAGTACTTC.

The rearrangement joins TRBV20-1 to TRBJ2-7, with D unclear. This CDR3 region has 11 residues. Germline V gene sequence: CDR1 DFQATT, CDR2 SNEGSKA (reference sequence). V shed 2 bases and J shed 3 bases, with 5 bases lying between them. This CDR3 reads CSARNSYEQYF. CDR3 nucleotides: TGCAGTGCTAGAAATAGCTACGAGCAGTACTTC.

This clone was counted once. The chain recombines TRBV10-3 with TRBJ2-3; 10 bases are a match to TRBD1. The CDR3 contains 15 residues. Germline V gene data show CDR1 as ENHRY and CDR2 as SYGVKD. V dropped 4 bases and J dropped 2; count of bases not matched to a gene: 3. CDR3 in DNA: TGTGCCATCAGTGGGGGACAGGGGACCACAGATACGCAGTATTTT. Protein sequence: CAISGGQGTTDTQYF.

This chain joins TRBV19 and TRBJ1-2; the match to TRBD1 covers 7 bases. The germline gives CDR1 LNHDA, CDR2 SQIVND (reference sequence). V shed 4 bases and J 6 bases; nucleotides not matched to a gene: 11. This CDR3 has 15 residues. The CDR3 is CASSKGGEVYNGYTF. CDR3 nucleotides: TGTGCCAGTAGTAAAGGGGGCGAAGTTTATAATGGCTACACCTTC. Based on the CDR3 plus reference TRBV19 and TRBJ1-2, the full variable domain is DGGITQSPKYLFRKEGQNVTLSCEQNLNHDAMYWYRQDPGQGLRLIYYSQIVNDFQKGDIAEGYSVSREKKESFPLTVTSAQKNPTAFYLCASSKGGEVYNGYTFGSGTRLTVV.

V usage is TRBV19 and J usage is TRBJ1-5; no clear D gene. Germline CDR1 LNHDA, CDR2 SQIVND (reference sequence). The CDR3 loop spans 15 amino acids. Between the trimmed V and J ends, which lost 3 bases and 0 bases, there was a span of 9 bases. CDR3 DNA: TGTGCCAGTAGTATCCAAAGTTATAGCAATCAGCCCCAGCATTTT. As protein: CASSIQSYSNQPQHF.

The rearrangement joins TRBV2 to TRBJ2-5, with 7 bases lining up with TRBD1. V was pared by 2 bases and J by 5 bases, with 8 bases of the junction left unmatched. CDR3 length: 15 residues. CDR1 and CDR2 from the germline V gene are SNHLY and FYNNEI. The CDR3 DNA is TGTGCCAGCAGTGAATATACAGGGGTAGGGGAGACCCAGTACTTC. Translated, it gives CASSEYTGVGETQYF.

This chain links TRBV27 with TRBJ1-2; D is possibly TRBD1 (5 bases). V shed 2 bases and J shed 8 bases, with 15 bases lying between them. CDR1 and CDR2 from the germline V gene are MNHEY and SMNVEV (reference sequence). The length of the CDR3 is 14 residues. CDR3 DNA: TGTGCCAGCAGTTTACGTGGGGCCCGGCCGGGCTACACCTTC. This encodes CASSLRGARPGYTF.

The chain's CDR3 is CASAILATNEKLFF. The CDR3 nucleotides read TGTGCCAGCGCCATCTTAGCTACTAATGAAAAACTGTTTTTT. The rearrangement uses TRBV2 and TRBJ1-4, with D unresolved. The germline gives CDR1 SNHLY, CDR2 FYNNEI. The CDR3 extends over 14 amino acids. Trimming removed 8 bases from V and 2 bases from J, with 12 bases in between.

Regarding this clone: The same CDR3 is also encoded by other DNA sequences in this sample. The rearrangement joins TRBV7-3 to TRBJ2-3; 11 bases align to TRBD2. J gave up 6 bases and V 4 bases, and 9 bases lay outside the gene matches. The CDR3 length is 16 residues. CDR1 SGHTA and CDR2 FQGTGA come from the germline V gene. The CDR3 spells CASSSTSGVNTDTQYF. CDR3 coding DNA: TGTGCCAGCAGCTCGACTAGCGGGGTGAACACGGATACGCAGTATTTT.

This chain links TRBV5-1 with TRBJ1-2; D not certain. Trimming took 0 bases from V and 3 from J, leaving 9 bases between them. Germline CDR1 SGHRS, CDR2 YFSETQ. The CDR3 loop spans 14 amino acids. CDR3 residues: CASSLAGRHYGYTF. For the CDR3, the DNA is TGCGCCAGCAGCTTGGCTGGAAGGCACTATGGCTACACCTTC.

This clone came up a few times. This chain joins TRBV5-1 and TRBJ1-3, with 7 bases fitting TRBD1. Germline assignment: CDR1 SGHRS and CDR2 YFSETQ. Trimming removed 4 bases from V and 4 bases from J; junction bases left unmatched: 8. This CDR3 region has 15 residues. CDR3 sequence: CASSQIPGQGNTIYF. The CDR3 DNA follows: TGCGCCAGCAGCCAAATCCCGGGACAGGGAAACACCATATATTTT.

CDR3 residues: CSARDNGGGYF. The CDR3 bases are TGCAGTGCTAGAGATAATGGGGGGGGGTATTTT. The chain combines TRBV20-1 with TRBJ2-3, with TRBD2 matching over 7 bases. V gave up 0 bases and J gave up 14 bases; unmatched junction bases: 5. The germline V gene has CDR1 DFQATT and CDR2 SNEGSKA (reference sequence). The CDR3 contains 11 residues.

This clone was detected only once. The gene calls are TRBV6-4 and TRBJ2-3, with TRBD2 matching 9 bases. The V and J ends lost 3 bases and 0 bases, in that order; junction bases with no gene match: 1. Germline V lookup: CDR1 MRHNA, CDR2 SNTAGT. This CDR3 is 15 amino acids long. DNA for the CDR3: TGTGCCAGCAGTGAGCGGGGGGGTAGCACAGATACGCAGTATTTT. This codes for CASSERGGSTDTQYF.

The chain couples TRBV28 to TRBJ2-2; D gene uncertain. The CDR3 spans 13 residues. CDR1 and CDR2 from the germline V gene are MDHEN and SYDVKM. The V end was cut by 6 bases, the J end by 2 bases, with 7 bases between. The CDR3 DNA sequence: TGTGCCAGCAGAACACAAAACACCGGGGAGCTGTTTTTT. Its protein is CASRTQNTGELFF.

J is TRBJ1-1 and V is TRBV2; D is unresolved. Trimming pared 4 bases from V and 3 bases from J, leaving 9 bases between. The CDR3 covers 13 residues. In germline, CDR1 is SNHLY, CDR2 FYNNEI. DNA for the CDR3: TGTGCCAGCAGTGGAGAAAAGGACACTGAAGCTTTCTTT. This gives the protein CASSGEKDTEAFF.

Turning to this clone: One junction end does not reproduce the germline sequence, and a read error may be involved. The chain uses TRBV7-7 and TRBJ2-1; tentatively, D is TRBD2 (6 bases). The CDR3 sequence is 14 residues long. Looked up from germline, CDR1 is SSHAT and CDR2 is FNYEAQ (reference sequence). The CDR3 spells CASSSTSLVNEQFF. The DNA for the CDR3 is TGTGCTAGCAGCTCCACTAGCCTAGTCAATGAGCAGTTCTTC.

This clone showed up just a few times. This chain uses TRBV5-4 with TRBJ1-1; possibly TRBD1 for D (6 bases). The CDR3 is 15 amino acids. Per the germline V gene, CDR1 is SGHNT and CDR2 is YYREEE (reference sequence). Trimming cost V 3 bases and J 0 bases, with 12 bases left between them. The CDR3 region is CASSSWGAMNTEAFF. In DNA, the CDR3 is TGTGCCAGCAGCTCTTGGGGGGCCATGAACACTGAAGCTTTCTTT.

The chain combines TRBV4-1 with TRBJ1-4, with D unresolved. The CDR3 spans 15 residues. Germline assignment: CDR1 MGHRA and CDR2 YSYEKL. V was trimmed by 0 bases and J by 7 bases, leaving 12 bases between them. The CDR3 is CASSQDGMLTEKLFF. CDR3 nucleotides: TGCGCCAGCAGCCAAGATGGGATGCTAACTGAAAAACTGTTTTTT.

The V gene is TRBV5-5, the J gene TRBJ2-5; 10 nucleotides align to TRBD2. Losses at the gene ends were 3 bases for V and 3 bases for J; bases not matched to a gene: 5. This CDR3 comprises 15 residues. The germline V gene encodes CDR1 SGHKS and CDR2 YYEKEE (reference sequence). The CDR3 reads CASSYRLAGKETQYF. DNA for the CDR3: TGTGCCAGCAGCTACCGACTAGCGGGTAAAGAGACCCAGTACTTC.

This rearrangement joins TRBV25-1 to TRBJ2-5; weak D call: TRBD1 (7 bases). V was pared by 8 bases and J by 0 bases, with 22 bases between. The V gene's germline CDR1 is MGHDK and CDR2 SYGVNS. The CDR3 runs to 17 residues. The CDR3 nucleotides read TGTGCCAGCGAAACGGGGACTTCGGGACAGAACCAAGAGACCCAGTACTTC. Translated, it gives CASETGTSGQNQETQYF. Variable domain in full (rest from reference TRBV25-1 and TRBJ2-5): EADIYQTPRYLVIGTGKKITLECSQTMGHDKMYWYQQDPGMELHLIHYSYGVNSTEKGDLSSESTVSRIRTEHFPLTLESARPSHTSQYLCASETGTSGQNQETQYFGPGTRLLVL.